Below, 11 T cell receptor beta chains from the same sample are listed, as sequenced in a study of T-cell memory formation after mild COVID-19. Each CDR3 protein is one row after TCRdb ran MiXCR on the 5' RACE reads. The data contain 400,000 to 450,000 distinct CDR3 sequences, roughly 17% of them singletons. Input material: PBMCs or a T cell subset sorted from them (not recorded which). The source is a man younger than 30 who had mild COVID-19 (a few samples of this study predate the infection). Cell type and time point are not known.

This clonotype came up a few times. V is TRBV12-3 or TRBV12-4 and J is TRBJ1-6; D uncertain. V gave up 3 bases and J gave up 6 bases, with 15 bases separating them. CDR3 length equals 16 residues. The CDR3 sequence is CASSFWSLTGNSPLHF. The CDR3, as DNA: TGTGCCAGCAGTTTCTGGTCTCTCACGGGTAATTCACCCCTCCACTTT.

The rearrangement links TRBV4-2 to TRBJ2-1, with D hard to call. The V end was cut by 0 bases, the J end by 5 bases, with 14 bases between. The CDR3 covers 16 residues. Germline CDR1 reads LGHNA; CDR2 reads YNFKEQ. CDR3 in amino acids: CASSQDRTTLHNEQFF. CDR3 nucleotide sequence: TGTGCCAGCAGCCAAGATCGGACCACTCTGCACAATGAGCAGTTCTTC.

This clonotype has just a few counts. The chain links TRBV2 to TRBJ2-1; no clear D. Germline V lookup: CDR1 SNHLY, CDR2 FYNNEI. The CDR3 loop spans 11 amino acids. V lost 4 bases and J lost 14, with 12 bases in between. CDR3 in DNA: TGTGCCAGCAGTGTTCTGGGGATAGAGTTCTTC. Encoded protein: CASSVLGIEFF.

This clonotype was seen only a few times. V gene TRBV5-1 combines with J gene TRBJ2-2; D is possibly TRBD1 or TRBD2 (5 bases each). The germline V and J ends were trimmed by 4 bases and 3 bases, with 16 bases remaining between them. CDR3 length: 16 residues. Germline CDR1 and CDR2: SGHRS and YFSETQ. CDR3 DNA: TGCGCCAGCAGCCACCGGGACGGAGATTACACCGGGGAGCTGTTTTTT. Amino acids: CASSHRDGDYTGELFF.

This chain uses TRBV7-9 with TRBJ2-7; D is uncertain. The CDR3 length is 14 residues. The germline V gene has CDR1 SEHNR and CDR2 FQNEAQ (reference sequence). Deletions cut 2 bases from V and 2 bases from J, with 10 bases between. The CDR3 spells CASSLRPMPYEQYF. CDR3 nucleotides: TGTGCCAGCAGCTTAAGGCCTATGCCCTACGAGCAGTACTTC.

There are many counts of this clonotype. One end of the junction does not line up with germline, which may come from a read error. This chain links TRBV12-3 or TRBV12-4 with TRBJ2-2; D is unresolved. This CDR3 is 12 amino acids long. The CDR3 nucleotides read TGCGCCAGCAGAACTGGAACCGGGGAGCTGTTTTTT. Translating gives CASRTGTGELFF.

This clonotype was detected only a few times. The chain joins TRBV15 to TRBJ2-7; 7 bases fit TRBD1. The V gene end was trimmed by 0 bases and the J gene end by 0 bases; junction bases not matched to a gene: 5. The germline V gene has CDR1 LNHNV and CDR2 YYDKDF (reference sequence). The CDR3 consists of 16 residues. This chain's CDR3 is CATSRESRDSSYEQYF. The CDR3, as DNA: TGTGCCACCAGCAGAGAGAGTAGGGACAGCTCCTACGAGCAGTACTTC.

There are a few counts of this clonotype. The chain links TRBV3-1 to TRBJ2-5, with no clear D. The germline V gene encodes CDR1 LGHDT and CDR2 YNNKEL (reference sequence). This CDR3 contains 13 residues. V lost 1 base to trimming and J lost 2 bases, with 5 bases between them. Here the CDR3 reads CASSQVQQETQYF. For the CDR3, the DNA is TGTGCCAGCAGCCAAGTACAGCAAGAGACCCAGTACTTC.

The chain's CDR3 is CSANDGGAQETQYF. Here the CDR3 DNA reads TGCAGTGCTAACGACGGGGGGGCCCAAGAGACCCAGTACTTC. The gene calls are TRBV20-1 and TRBJ2-5; 8 nucleotides align to TRBD2. Trimming took 4 bases from V and 1 from J; bases not matched to a gene: 5. Germline loops: CDR1 DFQATT, CDR2 SNEGSKA (reference sequence). The CDR3 runs 14 residues.

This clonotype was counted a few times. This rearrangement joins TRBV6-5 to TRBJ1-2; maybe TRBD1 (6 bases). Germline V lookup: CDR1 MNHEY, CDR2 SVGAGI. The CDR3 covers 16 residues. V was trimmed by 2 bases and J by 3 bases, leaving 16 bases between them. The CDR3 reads CASSYEDRRAYYGYTF. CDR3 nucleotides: TGTGCCAGCAGTTACGAGGACAGAAGGGCTTACTATGGCTACACCTTC.

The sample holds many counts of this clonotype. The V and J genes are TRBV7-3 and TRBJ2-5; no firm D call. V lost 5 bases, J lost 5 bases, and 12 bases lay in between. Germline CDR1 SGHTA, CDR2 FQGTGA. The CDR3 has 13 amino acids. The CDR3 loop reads CASSRGESETQYF. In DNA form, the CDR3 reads TGTGCCAGCAGCCGTGGAGAGTCCGAGACCCAGTACTTC.